This TCR beta chain stems from a study of shared clonotypes between healthy human individuals. CD8 cells regarded as naive lacked CD45RO, were positively chosen for CCR7, and omitted terminally differentiated effector memory CD45RA+ cells. This clone came up once. Its antigen is unknown. This sample includes further DNA sequences coding for the same CDR3. Trimming left V 1 base short and J 4 bases short, with 5 bases between. Germline values: CDR1 MNHEY, CDR2 SMNVEV (reference sequence). The CDR3 consists of 13 residues. Notes on the study in general: Rarefaction demonstrated incomplete sorted-subset sequencing despite large depth. Clonotype sharing across a few donors was observed for approximately 5% of naive CD4 clonotypes.

The assay was carried out at the deep level. Method: immunoSEQ multiplex PCR; TCRdb's copy keeps in-frame clones and lacks some. The sample carries about 2.1 million clones, 90% to 95% recorded once. The chain combines TRBV27 with TRBJ1-5; D unresolved. The specimen sequenced was naive CD8+ T cells from PBMCs. The source of this sequence is a man younger than 35 in good health. Some clones in this sample may be carry-over from other donors' samples. As DNA, the CDR3 is TGTGCCAGCAGTTTATGGACTAATCAGCCCCAGCATTTT. Protein: CASSLWTNQPQHF.